These 27 T cell receptor beta chains came from one sample sequenced in a study of T cells in Graves' hyperthyroidism and ophthalmopathy. Researchers took RNA transcripts and amplified the TCR beta CDR3 regions from them. RT-PCR in the first round (using the HTBI primer set) targeted the TCR CDR3. TCRdb recomputed calls from the multiplex PCR reads with MiXCR, one row per CDR3 protein. The repertoire has about 400,000 distinct CDR3 sequences, under 15% of them found once; the top ten carry approximately 30%. Sequencing used blood. The receptors were gathered from a woman in her twenties or thirties with Graves' hyperthyroidism.

This clonotype was detected only a few times. This chain connects TRBV6-1 to TRBJ2-1; TRBD2 aligns across 10 bases. V dropped 6 bases and J dropped 3; count of bases not matched to a gene: 5. The CDR3 length is 15 residues. Germline V gene data show CDR1 as MNHNS and CDR2 as SASEGT. CDR3 bases: TGTGCCAGCAGCAGCAGCGGGAGGGTCTACAATGAGCAGTTCTTC. It specifies CASSSSGRVYNEQFF.

This clonotype was counted a few times. V usage is TRBV4-1 and J usage is TRBJ2-4; a possible D gene is TRBD2 (5 bases). This CDR3 has 15 residues. Germline V gene data show CDR1 as MGHRA and CDR2 as YSYEKL. V lost 0 bases, J lost 12 bases, and 18 bases lay in between. The DNA for the CDR3 is TGCGCCAGCAGCCAAGATCCAGTTCGAGGGCTGAATCAGTACTTC. This sequence encodes CASSQDPVRGLNQYF.

The chain is built from TRBV12-3 or TRBV12-4 and TRBJ2-3; 8 positions match TRBD1. Trimming cost V 6 bases and J 3 bases; bases outside gene matches: 11. CDR3 length: 16 amino acids. CDR3 region: CASSSPDRDGTDTQYF. CDR3 in DNA: TGTGCCAGCAGCTCACCGGACAGGGATGGGACAGATACGCAGTATTTT.

This clonotype was detected only a few times. The chain carries TRBV19 and TRBJ1-5; D is unclear. The CDR3 contains 13 residues. The ends were cut back, 4 bases at V and 5 bases at J, with 9 bases in the middle. In germline, CDR1 is LNHDA, CDR2 SQIVND (reference sequence). The CDR3 sequence: CASSTTPYQPQHF. In nucleotides, the CDR3 is TGTGCCAGTAGTACCACACCGTATCAGCCCCAGCATTTT.

The chain joins TRBV10-3 to TRBJ2-7; 9 bases are a match to TRBD2. CDR3 length: 14 amino acids. Trimming cost V 10 bases and J 6 bases; bases outside gene matches: 13. CDR1 is ENHRY and CDR2 is SYGVKD in the germline V gene. The CDR3 spells CATSVGREGLEQYF. In DNA form, the CDR3 reads TGTGCCACCTCAGTGGGGCGGGAGGGTCTCGAGCAGTACTTC.

This clonotype was counted only a few times. The chain joins TRBV6-1 to TRBJ2-1, with 11 positions matching TRBD1. CDR1 and CDR2 from the germline V gene are MNHNS and SASEGT. J lost 15 bases, V lost 8 bases, and 6 bases had no gene match. The CDR3 sequence is 11 residues long. DNA of the CDR3: TGTGCCAGCGGACCGGGACAGGGGGGGTTCTTC. Translated, it gives CASGPGQGGFF.

This clonotype was found many times. The J gene is TRBJ2-1, the V gene TRBV27; 10 positions match TRBD2. The germline V gene encodes CDR1 MNHEY and CDR2 SMNVEV (reference sequence). J lost 2 bases, V lost 4 bases, and 5 bases had no gene match. CDR3 size: 16 residues. This chain's CDR3 is CASSWLAGVTYNEQFF. CDR3 in DNA: TGTGCCAGCAGTTGGCTAGCGGGAGTTACCTACAATGAGCAGTTCTTC.

The chain employs TRBV20-1 and TRBJ2-7, with TRBD2 matching 11 bases. This CDR3 has 15 amino acids. Trimming cost V 6 bases and J 4 bases; bases outside gene matches: 11. CDR1 DFQATT and CDR2 SNEGSKA come from the germline V gene (reference sequence). The CDR3 loop is CSAATSGSLRYEQYF. The CDR3 DNA is TGCAGTGCCGCAACTAGCGGGAGTTTACGATACGAGCAGTACTTC.

This clonotype was detected a few times. The V call is TRBV18, the J call TRBJ1-1; no clear D gene. The V gene's germline CDR1 is KGHSH and CDR2 LQKENI. Deletions cut 0 bases from V and 2 bases from J, with 7 bases between. The length of the CDR3 is 14 residues. The CDR3 DNA reads TGTGCCAGCTCACCACCGAGGCCAAACACTGAAGCTTTCTTT. This gives the protein CASSPPRPNTEAFF.

This clonotype appeared many times. This chain connects TRBV11-2 to TRBJ2-1, with D tentatively TRBD2 (6 bases). Germline assignment: CDR1 SGHAT and CDR2 FQNNGV. Trimming took 4 bases from V and 5 from J, leaving 15 bases between them. The CDR3 is made up of 15 amino acids. CDR3 bases: TGTGCCAGCAGCTCAAGCGGGTCAAGGGACAATGAGCAGTTCTTC. Translating gives CASSSSGSRDNEQFF.

Many counts were recorded for this clonotype. V gene TRBV18 combines with J gene TRBJ2-3; 7 bases are shared with TRBD2. CDR1 and CDR2 from the germline V gene are KGHSH and LQKENI. The CDR3 has 14 residues. The junction had 3 bases not matched to a gene; V was cut back by 5 bases and J by 1 base. The CDR3 here is CASSYTSGTDTQYF. The DNA of the CDR3 is TGTGCCAGCTCATATACTAGCGGCACAGATACGCAGTATTTT.

In this sample, this clonotype turned up a few times. The chain combines TRBV5-1 with TRBJ2-1, with 8 bases fitting TRBD1. The CDR3 is 14 residues long. The germline CDR1 and CDR2 sequences are SGHRS and YFSETQ. Trimming cost V 8 bases and J 5 bases; bases outside gene matches: 9. The CDR3 DNA reads as TGCGCCAGTCACCCAGGGGGCGTCGACAATGAGCAGTTCTTC. Its protein is CASHPGGVDNEQFF.

There are a few counts of this clonotype. The chain has TRBV27 and TRBJ2-2, with 9 bases lining up with TRBD1. The CDR3 has 17 residues. V was clipped by 6 bases and J by 4 bases; unmatched bases: 12. Germline V CDR1 and CDR2: MNHEY, SMNVEV (reference sequence). CDR3 sequence: CASRLTWTGEFTGELFF. CDR3 nucleotides: TGTGCCAGCAGATTAACGTGGACAGGGGAATTCACCGGGGAGCTGTTTTTT.

The table lists this clonotype with many counts. This sequence joins TRBV27 and TRBJ2-1; 8 nucleotides match TRBD2. V lost 5 bases and J lost 7; bases outside the gene matches: 13. Germline V gene lookup returns CDR1 MNHEY and CDR2 SMNVEV (reference sequence). The CDR3 totals 16 residues. The CDR3: CASSPGGTSVRNEQFF. In DNA form, the CDR3 reads TGTGCCAGCAGTCCGGGAGGGACTAGTGTTCGGAATGAGCAGTTCTTC.

This clonotype was detected many times. The rearrangement links TRBV20-1 to TRBJ1-5; 9 positions match TRBD1. Trimming at V came to 2 bases and at J to 5 bases, leaving 13 bases not matched to a gene. The CDR3 covers 17 residues. Per the germline V gene, CDR1 is DFQATT and CDR2 is SNEGSKA (reference sequence). The CDR3 region is CSARNTLTGGYDQPQHF. The CDR3 coding sequence is TGCAGTGCTAGAAATACTTTGACAGGGGGATATGATCAGCCCCAGCATTTT.

V usage is TRBV6-1 and J usage is TRBJ1-1, with 7 positions matching TRBD1. Germline values: CDR1 MNHNS, CDR2 SASEGT. This CDR3 comprises 13 residues. With 5 bases clipped from V and 6 bases from J, the junction kept 6 bases outside the gene matches. This chain's CDR3 is CASSQGQAPEAFF. The DNA of the CDR3 is TGTGCCAGCAGTCAAGGACAGGCCCCTGAAGCTTTCTTT.

There are many counts of this clonotype. The chain couples TRBV6-2 or TRBV6-3 to TRBJ2-1; 9 bases are shared with TRBD2. Germline-derived CDR1 and CDR2 are MNHEY and SVGEGT. V shed 8 bases and J 4 bases; nucleotides not matched to a gene: 15. The CDR3 loop spans 17 amino acids. The CDR3 sequence is CASSRLAEVAAYNEQFF. The CDR3 DNA follows: TGTGCCAGCTCCAGACTAGCGGAGGTTGCGGCATACAATGAGCAGTTCTTC.

This clonotype was seen a few times. This chain joins TRBV5-1 and TRBJ2-7; the D gene is possibly TRBD1 (6 bases). This CDR3 comprises 15 residues. V was clipped by 7 bases and J by 5 bases, with 22 bases between them. Per the germline V gene, CDR1 is SGHRS and CDR2 is YFSETQ. CDR3 DNA: TGCGCCAGCTCCTTTTCCGGCATAGGGGGAAACGAGCAGTACTTC. Amino acids: CASSFSGIGGNEQYF.

This clonotype was seen many times. The chain links TRBV5-1 to TRBJ1-1; D not resolved. Germline V gives CDR1 SGHRS, CDR2 YFSETQ. CDR3 length: 13 residues. Trimming pared 5 bases from V and 0 bases from J, leaving 8 bases between. The CDR3 protein is CASSVGMNTEAFF. CDR3 nucleotides: TGCGCCAGCAGTGTAGGGATGAACACTGAAGCTTTCTTT.

This clonotype showed up many times. The CDR3 DNA reads as TGTGCCAGTACCTCAAACGACCTAGCCAACAATGAGCAGTTCTTC. Its translation: CASTSNDLANNEQFF. This chain links TRBV19 with TRBJ2-1; D perhaps matches TRBD2 (5 bases). Per germline, CDR1 LNHDA and CDR2 SQIVND (reference sequence). The V gene lost 7 bases and the J gene lost 5 bases, with 18 bases spanning the gap. This CDR3 is 15 amino acids long.

This clonotype was counted a few times. V and J are TRBV4-1 and TRBJ2-1; TRBD2 matches at 9 bases. The CDR3 totals 14 residues. Germline V gene sequence: CDR1 MGHRA, CDR2 YSYEKL. With 10 bases clipped from V and 9 bases from J, the junction kept 13 bases outside the gene matches. CDR3 sequence: CATASGTPGIEQFF. CDR3 in DNA: TGCGCCACTGCTAGCGGGACGCCCGGGATTGAGCAGTTCTTC.

As concerns this clonotype: One base away lies a much larger clone, so this may be a sequencing read error. V and J are TRBV20-1 and TRBJ2-1, with TRBD2 matching 7 bases. CDR1 is DFQATT and CDR2 is SNEGSKA in the germline V gene (reference sequence). Trimming cost V 1 base and J 2 bases; bases outside gene matches: 11. The CDR3 sequence is 17 residues long. This CDR3 reads CSARGGLETNAYNEQFF. Here the CDR3 DNA reads TGCAGTGCTAGAGGCGGACTAGAGACTAACGCCTACAATGAGCAGTTCTTC.

This clonotype was counted a few times. The V gene is TRBV28, the J gene TRBJ2-2, with a weak D call TRBD1 (6 bases). Germline CDR1 MDHEN, CDR2 SYDVKM. The germline V and J ends were trimmed by 2 bases and 7 bases, with 11 bases remaining between them. The CDR3 has 14 amino acids. The CDR3 nucleotides read TGTGCCAGCAGTTTAGGGACAATAGGCGGGGAGCTGTTTTTT. It is translated as CASSLGTIGGELFF. Combining the CDR3 with reference TRBV28 and TRBJ2-2 gives the whole variable domain DVKVTQSSRYLVKRTGEKVFLECVQDMDHENMFWYRQDPGLGLRLIYFSYDVKMKEKGDIPEGYSVSREKKERFSLILESASTNQTSMYLCASSLGTIGGELFFGEGSRLTVL.

This clonotype was seen just once. A much larger clone is a single base away; this may be a read error. V gene TRBV3-1 combines with J gene TRBJ2-1, with 8 bases aligning to TRBD2. The germline gives CDR1 LGHDT, CDR2 YNNKEL (reference sequence). This CDR3 region has 15 residues. V lost 1 base, J lost 6 bases, and 5 bases stayed unmatched. CDR3 residues: CASSQARLASNEQFF. The CDR3, as DNA: TGTGCCAGCAGCCAAGCCAGACTAGCGAGCAATGAGCAGTTCTTC.

Many counts were recorded for this clonotype. This chain joins TRBV10-3 and TRBJ2-1; no definite D call. Germline CDR1 is ENHRY and CDR2 is SYGVKD. Deletions cut 1 base from V and 10 bases from J, with 14 bases between. CDR3 length equals 14 residues. The CDR3: CAISELTVGGEQFF. In DNA, the CDR3 is TGTGCCATCAGTGAGTTGACCGTTGGTGGGGAGCAGTTCTTC.

The CDR3 here is CATSGTLTYEQYF. The CDR3 DNA is TGTGCCACATCCGGGACGTTGACCTACGAGCAGTACTTC. The gene calls are TRBV19 and TRBJ2-7, with D perhaps assigned TRBD1 or TRBD2 (5 bases each). With 10 bases removed from V and 2 bases from J, the gap between germline ends came to 15 bases. Germline CDR1 and CDR2: LNHDA and SQIVND (reference sequence). This CDR3 comprises 13 residues. Drawing the rest from reference TRBV19 and TRBJ2-7, the complete variable domain is DGGITQSPKYLFRKEGQNVTLSCEQNLNHDAMYWYRQDPGQGLRLIYYSQIVNDFQKGDIAEGYSVSREKKESFPLTVTSAQKNPTAFYLCATSGTLTYEQYFGPGTRLTVT.

The chain joins TRBV20-1 to TRBJ1-3; no firm D call. The V end was cut by 2 bases, the J end by 0 bases, with 11 bases between. This CDR3 contains 15 residues. Germline-derived CDR1 and CDR2 are DFQATT and SNEGSKA (reference sequence). CDR3 loop: CSARFQEHSGNTIYF. The CDR3 region has the DNA TGCAGTGCTAGATTTCAGGAACACTCTGGAAACACCATATATTTT.